These 11 T cell receptor beta chains originate from one sample sequenced in a study of control samples from healthy donors and cancer patients. Sequencing used immunoSEQ multiplex PCR; TCRdb keeps in-frame clones, though not all of them. The sample lists about 110,000 clones, about nine tenths occurring once. The sample consisted of blood. Every receptor here comes from a human donor in good health. The donor label of this sample is uncertain.

As for this clone: Its ends do not fully match the called genes, so a read error is possible. The CDR3 bases are TGTGCCAGCAGTTTTTTGGACATGACAGCCATAAACATTCAGTACTTC. This translates into CASSFLDMTAINIQYF. This chain connects TRBV28 to TRBJ2-4; D possibly corresponds to TRBD1 (5 bases). The CDR3 extends over 16 amino acids. Germline V gene data show CDR1 as MDHEN and CDR2 as SYDVKM.

The V call is TRBV7-3, the J call TRBJ2-2, with a tentative D call TRBD2 (5 bases). Germline CDR1 SGHTA, CDR2 FQGTGA. CDR3 length: 13 residues. Trimming stripped 5 bases from V and 7 bases from J, with 11 bases between. This chain's CDR3 is CASSPPRGGELFF. In DNA form, the CDR3 reads TGTGCCAGCAGCCCCCCCCGGGGCGGGGAGCTGTTTTTT.

V gene TRBV4-3 combines with J gene TRBJ2-3, with 10 bases matching TRBD2. This CDR3 comprises 15 residues. Germline V gene data show CDR1 as LGHNA and CDR2 as YSLEER. V trimming: 4 bases; J trimming: 4 bases; junction bases outside the gene matches: 5. The CDR3 DNA is TGCGCCAGCAGCCTCCTAGCGGGGGAATCAGATACGCAGTATTTT. Its protein product is CASSLLAGESDTQYF.

V usage is TRBV4-1 and J usage is TRBJ1-6, with a tentative D call TRBD1 (5 bases). With 1 base removed from V and 7 bases from J, the gap between germline ends came to 11 bases. Looked up from germline, CDR1 is MGHRA and CDR2 is YSYEKL. CDR3 length: 15 residues. The CDR3 DNA is TGCGCCAGCAGCCAAGTGCAGGGCGGGAATTCACCCCTCCACTTT. This codes for CASSQVQGGNSPLHF.

This clone was recorded once. The chain links TRBV7-3 to TRBJ1-1; D might be TRBD1 (5 bases). The V gene lost 0 bases and the J gene lost 0 bases, with 8 bases spanning the gap. This CDR3 region has 15 residues. Germline V CDR1 and CDR2: SGHTA, FQGTGA. The CDR3 region has the DNA TGTGCCAGCAGCTTAACGGGGGATGTGAACACTGAAGCTTTCTTT. It specifies CASSLTGDVNTEAFF.

The gene calls are TRBV19 and TRBJ1-5; D is perhaps TRBD1 (5 bases). Trimming took off 3 bases at V and 4 bases at J, with 13 bases between the two ends. Germline values: CDR1 LNHDA, CDR2 SQIVND (reference sequence). CDR3 size: 15 residues. The CDR3 is CASSIRGTGNQPQHF. The DNA of the CDR3 is TGTGCCAGTAGTATTAGAGGGACGGGAAATCAGCCCCAGCATTTT.

V usage is TRBV5-6 and J usage is TRBJ2-7, with D tentatively TRBD2 (5 bases). With 3 bases removed from V and 5 bases from J, the gap between germline ends came to 9 bases. CDR1 SGHDT and CDR2 YYEEEE come from the germline V gene. This CDR3 has 12 residues. In DNA form, the CDR3 reads TGTGCCAGCAGCTCCGAGGGCCACGAGCAGTACTTC. Amino acid sequence: CASSSEGHEQYF.

This chain connects TRBV24-1 to TRBJ2-2, with 8 nucleotides matching TRBD1. The CDR3 has 16 amino acids. Germline V gives CDR1 KGHDR, CDR2 SFDVKD. V trimming: 7 bases; J trimming: 4 bases; junction bases outside the gene matches: 10. The CDR3 nucleotides read TGTGCCACCAGCGGTCCCGGACAGGGTGCCACCGGGGAGCTGTTTTTT. Translating gives CATSGPGQGATGELFF.

This rearrangement joins TRBV25-1 to TRBJ2-3, with D perhaps assigned TRBD1 or TRBD2 (5 bases each). With 3 bases removed from V and 3 bases from J, the gap between germline ends came to 19 bases. Per germline, CDR1 MGHDK and CDR2 SYGVNS. This CDR3 comprises 17 residues. The CDR3 protein is CASSEWGSRTQTDTQYF. The CDR3 bases are TGTGCCAGCAGTGAGTGGGGCAGTCGGACTCAAACAGATACGCAGTATTTT.

In DNA form, the CDR3 reads TGTGCCAGCAGCTCGCGAAGCCTCGGGACACCTGAAAAACTGTTTTTT. Protein product: CASSSRSLGTPEKLFF. The rearrangement joins TRBV13 to TRBJ1-4; D is perhaps TRBD1 (6 bases). Per the germline V gene, CDR1 is PRHDT and CDR2 is FYEKMQ (reference sequence). The germline V and J ends were trimmed by 4 bases and 7 bases, with 19 bases remaining between them. The CDR3 contains 16 residues.

The chain recombines TRBV29-1 with TRBJ2-3; D is undetermined. The CDR3 is 16 amino acids. The V end was cut by 4 bases, the J end by 0 bases, with 17 bases between. The germline V gene has CDR1 SQVTM and CDR2 ANQGSEA. CDR3 region: CSVVFMGRTSTDTQYF. The CDR3 DNA sequence: TGCAGCGTTGTTTTTATGGGCCGAACTAGCACAGATACGCAGTATTTT.